A selection of T cell receptor beta chains follows, all from one sample in a study of blood T cells in healthy people across ages. TCRdb re-derived calls from the 5' RACE reads in MiXCR, one entry per CDR3 protein. The sample contains 550,000 to 600,000 distinct CDR3 sequences, under 55% of which appear only once. What was sequenced was blood. The receptor source for this set is a man older than 75 in good health. Each CDR3 is given with its conserved first and last residue.

>TRBJ1-2|TRBV20-1
CSARSRDRGGGYTF
>TRBJ2-5|TRBV9
CASSSGVRQQETQYF
>TRBJ1-1|TRBV20-1
CSASPAAGTEAFF
>TRBJ2-7|TRBV13
CASRKGGSGDEQYF
>TRBJ2-7|TRBV9
CASSGQNSYEQYF
>TRBJ2-5|TRBV6-2/TRBV6-3
CASRQRETQYF
>TRBJ2-1|TRBV4-2
CASSQASGSSYNEQFF
>TRBJ2-1|TRBV7-2
CTSSLQVGTKYNEQFF
>TRBJ2-7|TRBV18
CASSEEGYEQYF
>TRBJ1-2|TRBV20-1
CSARKREEIYGYTF
>TRBJ1-5|TRBV7-3
CASSQPPYSNQPQHF
>TRBJ2-3|TRBV29-1
CSVEASGRADTQYF
>TRBJ2-1|TRBV30
CAWSGLANEQFF
>TRBJ2-3|TRBV20-1
CSARDIAAWSTDTQYF
>TRBJ2-1|TRBV20-1
CSASLGLSSYNEQFF
>TRBJ2-1|TRBV7-9
CASSLALPTSNEQFF
>-|TRBV6-5
CAGSYGGGVYDEQYF
>TRBJ2-5|TRBV6-6
CASRGGQGGMETQYF
>TRBJ2-7|TRBV27
CASSFGGTSGIYEQYF
>TRBJ2-3|TRBV10-3
CAIRTGGTQYF
>TRBJ2-3|TRBV24-1
CATSEDRAKGTQYF
>TRBJ1-1|TRBV15
CATSRDPGLQPNTEAFF
>-|TRBV2
CASAKEQDSYNEQYF
>TRBJ1-1|TRBV4-3
CASSQDYGYGTEAFF
>TRBJ2-7|TRBV7-2
CASSFLTSGSYEQYF
>TRBJ2-7|TRBV4-2
CASSQELALYEQYF
>TRBJ1-2|TRBV18
CASSQQLYGYTF
>-|TRBV7-6
CASSLSEGRTQYF
>TRBJ1-2|TRBV29-1
CSASGVGIANYGYTF
>TRBJ1-2|TRBV5-1
CASSLAGDPYGYTF
>TRBJ2-1|TRBV21-1
CASSTRAREGSRNEQFF
>TRBJ2-7|TRBV11-2
CASSPRQGMGEQYF
>TRBJ1-2|TRBV4-3
CASSPSTGGVYGYTF
>TRBJ1-1|TRBV6-6
CASSQATLNTEAFF
>TRBJ2-1|TRBV7-7
CASSSNYPSGAGDEQFF
>TRBJ1-6|TRBV20-1
CSGLGPNNSPLHF
>TRBJ1-4|TRBV6-2/TRBV6-3
CASSPAGRANEKLFF
>TRBJ1-2|TRBV5-1
CASSHGAAPVYGYTF
>TRBJ2-7|TRBV28
CASSLPTSGSSYEQYF
>TRBJ2-7|TRBV7-2
CASSLRRLAGEQYF
>TRBJ2-7|TRBV7-3
CASSPGGREQYF
>TRBJ1-1|TRBV7-9
CASSSSVWNVDTEAFF
>TRBJ1-4|TRBV7-2
CASSLRQTNEKLFF
>TRBJ2-2|TRBV12-3/TRBV12-4
CASSRRRAGELFF
>TRBJ2-5|TRBV6-1
CASSPRPHAYQETQYF
>TRBJ2-7|TRBV20-1
CSASQGSYEQYF
>TRBJ1-6|TRBV10-3
CAISMGTGSSPLHF
>TRBJ2-3|TRBV6-5
CASSYSGGLPSNTDTQYF
>TRBJ2-7|TRBV20-1
CSARPPTGGPGYEQYF
>TRBJ2-1|TRBV7-2
CASSLMGSLSYNEQFF